This record concerns one T cell receptor beta chain sequence. Here immunoSEQ multiplex PCR was the method, and the copy in TCRdb shows in-frame clones only, minus some. The sample carries 270,000 or so clones, approximately 91% recorded once. There are 13 residues in the CDR3. With 4 bases clipped from V and 6 bases from J, the junction kept 4 bases outside the gene matches. CDR1 and CDR2 (germline): LNHDA, SQIVND (reference sequence). These data are taken from a study of blood T cell repertoires in COVID-19. This chain joins TRBV19 and TRBJ1-1, with 8 bases fitting TRBD1. Sequenced sample: PBMCs or T cells enriched from blood (not recorded which). This sequence was found in a woman between 40 and 50 years old with acute COVID-19. As DNA, the CDR3 is TGTGCCAGTAGTACCGACAGGGGTCCTGAAGCTTTCTTT. It translates to CASSTDRGPEAFF.